This is a list of T cell receptor beta chains from one sample in a study of blood T cell repertoires in COVID-19. Generated by immunoSEQ multiplex PCR, the TCRdb table keeps only in-frame clones and is missing some. The sample comprises about 190,000 clones, 88% of which are singletons, and around 2.3% rests with the top ten. The source material was peripheral blood. The source of these receptors is a man between 70 and 80 years old with active or convalescent COVID-19. The CDR3 runs from the conserved cysteine through the conserved F or W. Each record gives: CDR3 DNA, CDR3 protein, D gene, V gene, J gene, clone size, CDR3 length. The D gene is left open where the match is weak. Not all rows give a size; the values are once, few, many and, for expanded clones, a class.

CDR3 DNA: TGTGCCAGCAGCGGAGCAACCGGGACTAGAGGCACCGGGGAGCTGTTTTTT; CDR3 protein: CASSGATGTRGTGELFF; D gene: TRBD2; V gene: TRBV9; J gene: TRBJ2-2; clone size: -; CDR3 length: 17
CDR3 DNA: TGTGCCAGCAATCCCCTTGGGAGGGCCACTGGGGCCAACGTCCTGACTTTC; CDR3 protein: CASNPLGRATGANVLTF; D gene: TRBD2; V gene: TRBV2; J gene: TRBJ2-6; clone size: -; CDR3 length: 17
CDR3 DNA: TGTGCCAGCAGTCCCCTCCCCCCGGGACTAGCGGGGACCACAGATACGCAGTATTTT; CDR3 protein: CASSPLPPGLAGTTDTQYF; D gene: TRBD2; V gene: TRBV6-6; J gene: TRBJ2-3; clone size: once; CDR3 length: 19
CDR3 DNA: TGTGCCAGCTCTGCAAACTCAGATACGCAGTATTTT; CDR3 protein: CASSANSDTQYF; D gene: -; V gene: TRBV7-2; J gene: TRBJ2-3; clone size: once; CDR3 length: 12
CDR3 DNA: TGTGCCTGGAGTGTAGACAGACTTAGACATACGCAGTATTTT; CDR3 protein: CAWSVDRLRHTQYF; D gene: -; V gene: TRBV30; J gene: TRBJ2-3; clone size: -; CDR3 length: 14
CDR3 DNA: TGTGCCAGCTCACCAGTGGACATAATGCCTGGAAACACCATATATTTT; CDR3 protein: CASSPVDIMPGNTIYF; D gene: -; V gene: TRBV18; J gene: TRBJ1-3; clone size: -; CDR3 length: 16
CDR3 DNA: TGTGCCAGCAGTTTATCGCCCCGGGGGTATGCCAATATCAAGAGTACCCAGTACTTC; CDR3 protein: CASSLSPRGYANIKSTQYF; D gene: -; V gene: TRBV27; J gene: TRBJ2-5; clone size: -; CDR3 length: 19
CDR3 DNA: TGTGCCAGCAGCCAAGGGGGACAGAGAAGTAGGACTGAAGCTTTCTTT; CDR3 protein: CASSQGGQRSRTEAFF; D gene: TRBD1; V gene: TRBV3-1/TRBV3-2; J gene: TRBJ1-1; clone size: -; CDR3 length: 16
CDR3 DNA: TGTGCCAGCAGCGGGAGGACAGGGTCCACTAGCACAGATACGCAGTATTTT; CDR3 protein: CASSGRTGSTSTDTQYF; D gene: TRBD1; V gene: TRBV5-4; J gene: TRBJ2-3; clone size: -; CDR3 length: 17
CDR3 DNA: TGTGCCAGCAGCGTAGGGGCGGGAGTCTCTGAAGCTTTCTTT; CDR3 protein: CASSVGAGVSEAFF; D gene: -; V gene: TRBV9; J gene: TRBJ1-1; clone size: -; CDR3 length: 14
CDR3 DNA: TGCAGCGTTGCCCCGACAGGGTTGGAGACCCAGTACTTC; CDR3 protein: CSVAPTGLETQYF; D gene: TRBD1; V gene: TRBV29-1; J gene: TRBJ2-5; clone size: -; CDR3 length: 13
CDR3 DNA: TGTGCCAGCACCGGTCCTAGCGCCTCAGATACGCAGTATTTT; CDR3 protein: CASTGPSASDTQYF; D gene: -; V gene: TRBV2; J gene: TRBJ2-3; clone size: -; CDR3 length: 14
CDR3 DNA: TGTGCCAGCAGCCCCCCCCGGGGGGGGGAGGGGGATACGCAGTATTTT; CDR3 protein: CASSPPRGGEGDTQYF; D gene: TRBD2; V gene: TRBV5-4; J gene: TRBJ2-3; clone size: -; CDR3 length: 16
CDR3 DNA: TGTGCCAGCAGCTTTCCTAGCGGGAGCCCCAATGAGCAGTTCTTC; CDR3 protein: CASSFPSGSPNEQFF; D gene: TRBD2; V gene: TRBV7-2; J gene: TRBJ2-1; clone size: -; CDR3 length: 15
CDR3 DNA: TGTGCCAGTAGTATTTCTGGGGTTCTAGGGGCAACTAATGAAAAACTGTTTTTT; CDR3 protein: CASSISGVLGATNEKLFF; D gene: -; V gene: TRBV19; J gene: TRBJ1-4; clone size: -; CDR3 length: 18
CDR3 DNA: TGTGCCAGCAGCTCCCGACAGGGCACAGATACGCAGTATTTT; CDR3 protein: CASSSRQGTDTQYF; D gene: -; V gene: TRBV11-2; J gene: TRBJ2-3; clone size: few; CDR3 length: 14
CDR3 DNA: TGCAGCGTTGGTGGACAGGGGAACACTGAAGCTTTCTTT; CDR3 protein: CSVGGQGNTEAFF; D gene: TRBD1; V gene: TRBV29-1; J gene: TRBJ1-1; clone size: -; CDR3 length: 13
CDR3 DNA: TGTGCCAGCAGCAAACGGGTTAGAAACGATCCAATCTTAGTTAATGAAAAACTGTTTTTT; CDR3 protein: CASSKRVRNDPILVNEKLFF; D gene: -; V gene: TRBV21-1; J gene: TRBJ1-4; clone size: -; CDR3 length: 20
CDR3 DNA: TGCAGCGTTGAATCCAGGAACATAGACACCTACGAGCAGTACTTC; CDR3 protein: CSVESRNIDTYEQYF; D gene: -; V gene: TRBV29-1; J gene: TRBJ2-7; clone size: -; CDR3 length: 15
CDR3 DNA: TGTGCCAGCAGTCCGACAGTATCCTCTGGAAACACCATATATTTT; CDR3 protein: CASSPTVSSGNTIYF; D gene: -; V gene: TRBV28; J gene: TRBJ1-3; clone size: -; CDR3 length: 15
CDR3 DNA: TGTGCCAGCAGAGAGGACAGTATCTCTGGAAACACCATATATTTT; CDR3 protein: CASREDSISGNTIYF; D gene: -; V gene: TRBV2; J gene: TRBJ1-3; clone size: -; CDR3 length: 15
CDR3 DNA: TGTGCCACCAGTGATTGGCGGGGGGGCACAGAGACCCAGTACTTC; CDR3 protein: CATSDWRGGTETQYF; D gene: TRBD2; V gene: TRBV24-1; J gene: TRBJ2-5; clone size: -; CDR3 length: 15
CDR3 DNA: TGTGCCAGCTCACCACCTACTCAGGGGGGAACCTACAATGAGCAGTTCTTC; CDR3 protein: CASSPPTQGGTYNEQFF; D gene: -; V gene: TRBV18; J gene: TRBJ2-1; clone size: -; CDR3 length: 17
CDR3 DNA: TGTGCCAGTAGTATGGGACAGTACCCTAACTATGGCTACACCTTC; CDR3 protein: CASSMGQYPNYGYTF; D gene: TRBD1; V gene: TRBV19; J gene: TRBJ1-2; clone size: -; CDR3 length: 15
CDR3 DNA: TGTGCCTGGAGTGTAAGAGTGACAGGGTTTCCCATGGGGACTGAAGCTTTCTTT; CDR3 protein: CAWSVRVTGFPMGTEAFF; D gene: TRBD1; V gene: TRBV30; J gene: TRBJ1-1; clone size: -; CDR3 length: 18
CDR3 DNA: TGTGCCAGCAGTTTAAACAGGGACTATGGCTACACCTTC; CDR3 protein: CASSLNRDYGYTF; D gene: -; V gene: TRBV6-2/TRBV6-3; J gene: TRBJ1-2; clone size: -; CDR3 length: 13
CDR3 DNA: TGCGCCAGCAGCGAGGGAAGTTTGGACTATGGCTACACCTTC; CDR3 protein: CASSEGSLDYGYTF; D gene: -; V gene: TRBV5-1; J gene: TRBJ1-2; clone size: -; CDR3 length: 14
CDR3 DNA: TGTGCCAGCAGTTTGGAAGGGGGCAAAGATACGCAGTATTTT; CDR3 protein: CASSLEGGKDTQYF; D gene: TRBD1; V gene: TRBV6-5; J gene: TRBJ2-3; clone size: once; CDR3 length: 14
CDR3 DNA: TGTGCCAGCTCCCTGGGACAGAGGTCTGGCTATGGCTACACCTTC; CDR3 protein: CASSLGQRSGYGYTF; D gene: TRBD1; V gene: TRBV18; J gene: TRBJ1-2; clone size: -; CDR3 length: 15
CDR3 DNA: TGTGCCAGCTCTGCGGCGAACACAGATACGCAGTATTTT; CDR3 protein: CASSAANTDTQYF; D gene: -; V gene: TRBV18; J gene: TRBJ2-3; clone size: -; CDR3 length: 13
CDR3 DNA: TGTGCCAGCATGCCCTCTCTGGGGACAGGGGGCAATCAGCCCCAGCATTTT; CDR3 protein: CASMPSLGTGGNQPQHF; D gene: TRBD1; V gene: TRBV11-2; J gene: TRBJ1-5; clone size: -; CDR3 length: 17
CDR3 DNA: TGTGCCAGCAGTTATTCGGAGACCCAGTACTTC; CDR3 protein: CASSYSETQYF; D gene: -; V gene: TRBV6-2/TRBV6-3; J gene: TRBJ2-5; clone size: -; CDR3 length: 11
CDR3 DNA: TGTGCCTGGAGCCTAGGGGGGGGCAATCAGCCCCAGCATTTT; CDR3 protein: CAWSLGGGNQPQHF; D gene: -; V gene: TRBV30; J gene: TRBJ1-5; clone size: -; CDR3 length: 14
CDR3 DNA: TGCGCCAGCAGTCAAACCGGGACTAGCGGATACAATGAGCAGTTCTTC; CDR3 protein: CASSQTGTSGYNEQFF; D gene: TRBD2; V gene: TRBV23-1; J gene: TRBJ2-1; clone size: -; CDR3 length: 16
CDR3 DNA: TGTGCCAGTAGTATAATGGGACAGAGGGGCAATCAGCCCCAGCATTTT; CDR3 protein: CASSIMGQRGNQPQHF; D gene: TRBD1; V gene: TRBV19; J gene: TRBJ1-5; clone size: -; CDR3 length: 16
CDR3 DNA: TGTGCCAGCAGCTTGGTGAGGACTATTCCGACCGGGCCAGATACGCAGTATTTT; CDR3 protein: CASSLVRTIPTGPDTQYF; D gene: -; V gene: TRBV5-6; J gene: TRBJ2-3; clone size: -; CDR3 length: 18
CDR3 DNA: TGTGCCAGCAGCTTATATCAGCTGGGCGCTGAAGCTTTCTTT; CDR3 protein: CASSLYQLGAEAFF; D gene: -; V gene: TRBV7-2; J gene: TRBJ1-1; clone size: once; CDR3 length: 14
CDR3 DNA: TGTGCCAGCAGCTTGTTGGGGGGTCAAGAGACCCAGTACTTC; CDR3 protein: CASSLLGGQETQYF; D gene: -; V gene: TRBV5-4; J gene: TRBJ2-5; clone size: -; CDR3 length: 14
CDR3 DNA: TGTGCCAGCAGCCCAACTAGCGGGGGGGCGTTAGGGGAGACCCAGTACTTC; CDR3 protein: CASSPTSGGALGETQYF; D gene: TRBD2; V gene: TRBV9; J gene: TRBJ2-5; clone size: once; CDR3 length: 17
CDR3 DNA: TGTGCCAGCAGTTTAAGCCCCGACAGGGGGCCGTTTACCGGGGAGCTGTTTTTT; CDR3 protein: CASSLSPDRGPFTGELFF; D gene: TRBD1; V gene: TRBV27; J gene: TRBJ2-2; clone size: -; CDR3 length: 18
CDR3 DNA: TGTGCCAGCAGCCTAATGAGGGACACTGAAGCTTTCTTT; CDR3 protein: CASSLMRDTEAFF; D gene: -; V gene: TRBV2; J gene: TRBJ1-1; clone size: -; CDR3 length: 13
CDR3 DNA: TGTGCCAGCAGTTCTTACAGGGTGGTAGGTACAGATACGCAGTATTTT; CDR3 protein: CASSSYRVVGTDTQYF; D gene: -; V gene: TRBV27; J gene: TRBJ2-3; clone size: -; CDR3 length: 16
CDR3 DNA: TGCAGCGTGGATAGGCCGGGACTCCGGGGCTACGAGCAGTACTTC; CDR3 protein: CSVDRPGLRGYEQYF; D gene: -; V gene: TRBV29-1; J gene: TRBJ2-7; clone size: -; CDR3 length: 15
CDR3 DNA: TGTGCCAGCAGCTCAATATCGAGAGACAGTTTTCAGCCCCAGCATTTT; CDR3 protein: CASSSISRDSFQPQHF; D gene: -; V gene: TRBV7-6; J gene: TRBJ1-5; clone size: -; CDR3 length: 16
CDR3 DNA: TGTGCCAGCAGTCATCAAGGGGGTCCCGGCGAAAAACTGTTTTTT; CDR3 protein: CASSHQGGPGEKLFF; D gene: -; V gene: TRBV6-2/TRBV6-3; J gene: TRBJ1-4; clone size: -; CDR3 length: 15
CDR3 DNA: TGTGCCAGCAGTTACTCTAGCACCTCGGGTGGCTACACCTTC; CDR3 protein: CASSYSSTSGGYTF; D gene: -; V gene: TRBV6-2/TRBV6-3; J gene: TRBJ1-2; clone size: -; CDR3 length: 14
CDR3 DNA: TGTGCCAGCAGCTCAACTAGCGGGAGTTACGAGCAGTACTTC; CDR3 protein: CASSSTSGSYEQYF; D gene: TRBD2; V gene: TRBV7-2; J gene: TRBJ2-7; clone size: -; CDR3 length: 14
CDR3 DNA: TGTGCCAGCAGTGATCGGGGTAACCAGCCCCAGCATTTT; CDR3 protein: CASSDRGNQPQHF; D gene: -; V gene: TRBV6-1; J gene: TRBJ1-5; clone size: -; CDR3 length: 13
CDR3 DNA: TGTGCCACCAGCAGAGAGGCTAGCGGGAGGGATGAGACCCAGTACTTC; CDR3 protein: CATSREASGRDETQYF; D gene: TRBD2; V gene: TRBV15; J gene: TRBJ2-5; clone size: -; CDR3 length: 16
CDR3 DNA: TGTGCCAGCAGTTCAGCGGGAGTGAACACAGATACGCAGTATTTT; CDR3 protein: CASSSAGVNTDTQYF; D gene: TRBD2; V gene: TRBV27; J gene: TRBJ2-3; clone size: -; CDR3 length: 15
CDR3 DNA: TGTGCCTGGAGTGCGGGACAGATTAATCAGCCCCAGCATTTT; CDR3 protein: CAWSAGQINQPQHF; D gene: TRBD1; V gene: TRBV30; J gene: TRBJ1-5; clone size: -; CDR3 length: 14
CDR3 DNA: TGTGCCAGCAGCTTTGAGGGGACAGTTCCGTCCTATGGCTACACCTTC; CDR3 protein: CASSFEGTVPSYGYTF; D gene: TRBD1; V gene: TRBV5-4; J gene: TRBJ1-2; clone size: -; CDR3 length: 16
CDR3 DNA: TGTGCCAGCAGTAACAGGGGAACCTACGAGCAGTACTTC; CDR3 protein: CASSNRGTYEQYF; D gene: TRBD1; V gene: TRBV28; J gene: TRBJ2-7; clone size: -; CDR3 length: 13